These T cell receptor beta chains were read from a single sample in a study of cytomegalovirus exposure and HLA in healthy donors. Profiling relied on immunoSEQ multiplex PCR, and the TCRdb table lists in-frame clones only, not all of them. The sample carries 150,000 to 200,000 clones, roughly 75% recorded once. Sequenced material: PBMCs. The receptor source for this set is a man in his late teens or twenties in good health and CMV-seropositive. The CDR3 runs from the conserved cysteine through the conserved F or W. A D gene is named only where the DNA matches it firmly. For some rows the clone size is stated as once, few or many, or as a class when expanded; others skip it.

CASSLGVGGPVEETQYF | TGTGCCAGCAGCTTGGGTGTTGGGGGCCCAGTAGAAGAGACCCAGTACTTC | TRBJ2-5 | NA | NA | 17 | TRBV5-6
CASSSTDTEAFF | TGTGCCAGCAGCTCGACAGATACAGAAGCTTTCTTT | TRBJ1-1 | NA | NA | 12 | TRBV7-9
CARSEEGLAGLDTQYF | TGTGCCCGCAGCGAAGAGGGACTAGCGGGACTAGATACGCAGTATTTT | TRBJ2-3 | NA | TRBD2 | 16 | TRBV4-2
CASSLFAGNEQFF | TGTGCCAGCAGTTTATTCGCCGGGAATGAGCAGTTCTTC | TRBJ2-1 | few | NA | 13 | TRBV28
CASSQDRRTNTGELFF | TGTGCCAGCAGCCAGGACAGGAGAACGAACACCGGGGAGCTGTTTTTT | TRBJ2-2 | NA | TRBD1 | 16 | TRBV7-9
CASSTRGAFPSMNTEAFF | TGTGCCAGCAGCACCCGCGGGGCTTTCCCCAGTATGAACACTGAAGCTTTCTTT | TRBJ1-1 | NA | NA | 18 | TRBV12-1
CASSLRGRLDNSPLHF | TGTGCCAGCAGTTTACGTGGGCGTCTGGATAATTCACCCCTCCACTTT | TRBJ1-6 | NA | NA | 16 | TRBV27
CASSLGGGLNEQFF | TGTGCCAGCAGCTTAGGGGGAGGCCTCAATGAGCAGTTCTTC | TRBJ2-1 | NA | NA | 14 | TRBV7-2
CASSIGSLDIQYF | TGTGCCAGTAGTATAGGCTCCCTAGACATTCAGTACTTC | TRBJ2-4 | NA | NA | 13 | TRBV19
CASSQTVGEQFF | TGTGCCAGCAGCCAGACAGTAGGTGAGCAGTTCTTC | TRBJ2-1 | NA | NA | 12 | TRBV6-5
CSASGQGDEQYF | TGCAGCGCCTCGGGACAGGGCGACGAGCAGTACTTC | TRBJ2-7 | once | TRBD1 | 12 | TRBV29-1
CALGRAPNYGYTF | TGTGCCCTCGGCAGGGCTCCTAACTATGGCTACACCTTC | TRBJ1-2 | NA | NA | 13 | TRBV6-5
CASSYSDRVSYEQYF | TGTGCCAGCAGTTACTCGGACAGGGTCTCCTACGAGCAGTACTTC | TRBJ2-7 | NA | TRBD1 | 15 | TRBV6-5
CASSDREVGELFF | TGCGCCAGCAGCGACAGGGAGGTCGGGGAGCTGTTTTTT | TRBJ2-2 | NA | NA | 13 | TRBV5-1
CASSRAGPKNEQFF | TGCGCCAGCAGCCGAGCGGGACCCAAAAATGAGCAGTTCTTC | TRBJ2-1 | NA | TRBD2 | 14 | TRBV10-1
CASSQLLAGGYEQYF | TGTGCCAGCAGCCAACTACTAGCGGGAGGCTACGAGCAGTACTTC | TRBJ2-7 | NA | TRBD2 | 15 | TRBV4-2
CASSLRRLSFNTEAFF | TGTGCCAGCAGCCTCCGGCGGCTTTCCTTTAACACTGAAGCTTTCTTT | TRBJ1-1 | NA | NA | 16 | TRBV28
CASSLPITRILYSGYTF | TGTGCCAGCAGCTTGCCGATTACCCGGATCCTCTACAGCGGCTACACCTTC | TRBJ1-2 | NA | NA | 17 | TRBV5-8
CATTPNACYRAGGRCEQYF | TGTGCCACCACTCCAAATGCATGTTACAGAGCGGGAGGGAGGTGTGAGCAGTACTTC | TRBJ2-7 | NA | TRBD2 | 19 | TRBV28
CSVVSSGREGTGELFF | TGCAGCGTTGTATCTAGCGGGAGGGAGGGCACCGGGGAGCTGTTTTTT | TRBJ2-2 | few | TRBD2 | 16 | TRBV29-1
CASSWDRGQDKMNTEAFF | TGTGCCAGCAGCTGGGACAGGGGGCAGGATAAAATGAACACTGAAGCTTTCTTT | TRBJ1-1 | few | TRBD1 | 18 | TRBV7-8
CASTFRVALNNEQFF | TGTGCCAGCACCTTCCGGGTAGCGCTTAACAATGAGCAGTTCTTC | TRBJ2-1 | NA | NA | 15 | TRBV6-1
CASSSRGSSYNEQFF | TGTGCCAGCAGTTCTAGGGGAAGCTCCTACAATGAGCAGTTCTTC | TRBJ2-1 | NA | NA | 15 | TRBV27
CASSVDLGTASSGANVLTF | TGTGCCAGCAGCGTAGATTTAGGGACAGCAAGCTCTGGGGCCAACGTCCTGACTTTC | TRBJ2-6 | NA | TRBD1 | 19 | TRBV9
CAGSLSEKMKQYF | TGTGCCGGCAGTTTGTCGGAGAAAATGAAGCAGTACTTC | TRBJ2-7 | NA | NA | 13 | TRBV27
CASSYFPGSTDTQYF | TGTGCCAGCAGTTATTTCCCGGGAAGCACAGATACGCAGTATTTT | TRBJ2-3 | NA | NA | 15 | TRBV6-4